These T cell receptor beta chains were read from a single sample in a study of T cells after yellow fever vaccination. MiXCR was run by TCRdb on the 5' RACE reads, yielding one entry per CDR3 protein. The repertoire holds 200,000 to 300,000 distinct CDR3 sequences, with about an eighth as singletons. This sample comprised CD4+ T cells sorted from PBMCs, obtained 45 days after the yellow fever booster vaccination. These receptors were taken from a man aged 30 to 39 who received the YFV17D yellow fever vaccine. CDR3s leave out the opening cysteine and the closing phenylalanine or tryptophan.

ASSYQQRGPGELF	TRBJ2-2	TRBV6-5
ASSLGAGQGEKLF	TRBJ1-4	TRBV13
ASSQGLQSYNEQF	TRBJ2-1	TRBV3-1
ASSTARQGSSEQY	TRBJ2-7	TRBV5-1
ASSVAPGLARNEQF	TRBJ2-1	TRBV9
ASSVFGTDTQY	TRBJ2-3	TRBV2
ASGYAGVRETQY	TRBJ2-5	TRBV5-1
ASSLGLARSYNEQF	TRBJ2-1	TRBV5-1
ASSGYNGCSNQPQH	TRBJ1-5	TRBV27
ASSYSATGANEQF	TRBJ2-1	TRBV6-5
ASSLVGGPSYNEQF	TRBJ2-1	TRBV7-2
ASRLTGKGNTIY	TRBJ1-3	TRBV6-1
ASGTGGATNEKLF	TRBJ1-4	TRBV7-2
ASSKYSSYNEQF	TRBJ2-1	TRBV11-2
ASSGGQGANEQF	TRBJ2-1	TRBV7-9
ASRGLAGSTDTQY	TRBJ2-3	TRBV7-9
ASSWGTYTETQY	TRBJ2-5	TRBV12-3/TRBV12-4
ASKGTSGTNTGELF	TRBJ2-2	TRBV6-4
ASSLSQGPYEQY	TRBJ2-7	TRBV27
ASSFFTDTQY	TRBJ2-3	TRBV7-6
ASSSRGKHSQY	TRBJ2-4	TRBV7-2
AISELTVEGTQY	TRBJ2-5	TRBV10-3
ASRLQGSGSDTGELF	TRBJ2-2	TRBV19
ASSSTSIGELF	TRBJ2-2	TRBV28
SVGRKGSGDGYT	TRBJ1-2	TRBV29-1
ASSQDHRNTGELF	TRBJ2-2	TRBV14
ASSPGTSGEETQY	TRBJ2-5	TRBV18
AIKGDNQPQH	TRBJ1-5	TRBV10-3
ASSLREAF	TRBJ1-1	TRBV6-6
ASSLTLADYNEQF	TRBJ2-1	TRBV7-3
ASSLDTGQGADEQY	TRBJ2-7	TRBV4-3
ASSTPRTSEDTQY	TRBJ2-3	TRBV6-2/TRBV6-3
SGRQGNTNTVELF	TRBJ2-2	TRBV29-1
ASSTTGLARAQY	TRBJ2-3	TRBV7-2
ASSEPGQGTGYT	TRBJ1-2	TRBV6-1
ASSLMTDTQY	TRBJ2-3	TRBV5-5
ASSLLGTGNEQF	TRBJ2-1	TRBV5-1
ASSLVASTDTQY	TRBJ2-3	TRBV7-2
ASSPPLGTRGELF	TRBJ2-2	TRBV6-2/TRBV6-3
SGGSYNEQF	TRBJ2-1	TRBV20-1
ASSPNLGQF	TRBJ2-1	TRBV28
ASSRQRVNTEAF	TRBJ1-1	TRBV28
SASLRAREGEQY	TRBJ2-7	TRBV20-1
ASSPVASTYEQY	TRBJ2-7	TRBV7-2
ASTTSTDTQY	TRBJ2-3	TRBV5-1
ASSTRLAGGNEQF	TRBJ2-1	TRBV6-2/TRBV6-3
ASIPPGRETQY	TRBJ2-5	TRBV7-9
ASSTTETGARNEQF	TRBJ2-1	TRBV19
ASSTGTVETQY	TRBJ2-5	TRBV12-3/TRBV12-4
ASTLFTGELF	TRBJ2-2	TRBV7-2